This T cell receptor (beta chain) was profiled in a study of cytomegalovirus exposure and HLA in healthy donors. PCR involved 60 Vbeta and 13 Jbeta primers. The assay was immunoSEQ multiplex PCR, and TCRdb's table has in-frame clones only and misses some. The table has around 140,000 clones, roughly four fifths seen once. Germline CDR1 reads SGHDN; CDR2 reads FVKESK. There are 16 residues in the CDR3. With 3 bases removed from V and 2 bases from J, the gap between germline ends came to 16 bases. Worth noting for this clone: The antigen remains undetermined.

Study-wide results and caveats: Associated with HLA alleles at 0.05 false discovery rate in a later analysis were over 15,000 TCR beta sequences. Testing in vitro showed a few CMV-associated chains specific for CMV antigens. Upon later analysis, HLA-associated TCR beta chains proved more clonally expanded than other, equally common chains.

The receptor's source is a man between 18 and 35 years old in good health and CMV-seropositive. The sample comprised PBMCs. The chain joins TRBV14 to TRBJ1-1; D remains ambiguous. In DNA form, the CDR3 reads TGTGCCAGCAGCCACATAAGGGAGGAGAGAAACACTGAAGCTTTCTTT. This gives the protein CASSHIREERNTEAFF.